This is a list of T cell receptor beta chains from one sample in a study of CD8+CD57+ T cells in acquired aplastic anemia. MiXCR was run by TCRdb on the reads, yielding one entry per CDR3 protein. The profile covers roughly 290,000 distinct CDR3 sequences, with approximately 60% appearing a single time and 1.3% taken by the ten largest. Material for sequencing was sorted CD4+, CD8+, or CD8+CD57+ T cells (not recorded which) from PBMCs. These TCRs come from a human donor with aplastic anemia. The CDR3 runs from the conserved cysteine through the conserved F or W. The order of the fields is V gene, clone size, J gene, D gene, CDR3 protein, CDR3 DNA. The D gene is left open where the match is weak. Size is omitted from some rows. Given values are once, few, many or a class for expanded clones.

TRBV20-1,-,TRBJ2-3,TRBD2,CSVVAGGSDTQYF,TGCAGTGTCGTAGCGGGGGGTTCAGATACGCAGTATTTT
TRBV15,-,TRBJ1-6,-,CATTALTGSYNSPLHF,TGTGCCACCACTGCACTGACAGGATCCTATAATTCACCCCTCCACTTT
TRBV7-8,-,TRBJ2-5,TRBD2,CASSLGGRLAGAGETQYF,TGTGCCAGCAGCTTGGGGGGGAGACTAGCGGGGGCGGGAGAGACCCAGTACTTC
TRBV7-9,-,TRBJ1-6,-,CASSQIPGPDNSPLHF,TGTGCCAGCAGCCAGATTCCAGGCCCCGATAATTCACCCCTCCACTTT
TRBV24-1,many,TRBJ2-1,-,CATSDNFVGEQFF,TGTGCCACCAGTGATAATTTCGTAGGTGAGCAGTTCTTC
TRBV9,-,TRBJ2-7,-,CASSFPRADEQYF,TGTGCCAGCAGCTTCCCCAGGGCTGACGAGCAGTACTTC
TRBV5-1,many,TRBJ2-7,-,CASSLASGSPRIYEQYF,TGCGCCAGCAGCTTGGCATCAGGTTCCCCACGAATCTACGAGCAGTACTTC
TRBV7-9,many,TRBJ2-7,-,CASSLVQGSSYEQYF,TGTGCCAGCAGCTTAGTACAGGGAAGCTCCTACGAGCAGTACTTC
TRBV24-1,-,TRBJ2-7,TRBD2,CATSDPLAGEEYEQYF,TGTGCCACCAGTGATCCTCTAGCGGGAGAAGAGTACGAGCAGTACTTC
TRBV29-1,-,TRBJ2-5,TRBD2,CSVREGWSGSVQETQYF,TGCAGCGTCCGGGAGGGGTGGAGCGGGAGTGTTCAAGAGACCCAGTACTTC
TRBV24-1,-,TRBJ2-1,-,CATSDGPGNNEQFF,TGTGCCACCAGTGATGGTCCAGGGAACAATGAGCAGTTCTTC
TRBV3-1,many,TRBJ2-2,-,CASSPRETGELFF,TGTGCCAGCAGCCCCCGGGAGACCGGGGAGCTGTTTTTT
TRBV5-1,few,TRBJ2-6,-,CASCRDSGANVLTF,TGCGCCAGCTGCCGGGACTCTGGGGCCAACGTCCTGACTTTC
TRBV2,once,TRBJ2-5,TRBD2,CASWDPGGPGETQYF,TGTGCCAGCTGGGACCCGGGAGGGCCAGGAGAGACCCAGTACTTC
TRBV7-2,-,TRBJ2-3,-,CASSPQDSTNTQYF,TGTGCCAGCAGTCCACAGGACAGCACAAATACGCAGTATTTT
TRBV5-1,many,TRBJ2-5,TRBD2,CASSSGLAGIVQETQYF,TGCGCCAGCAGCTCCGGACTAGCGGGAATAGTACAAGAGACCCAGTACTTC
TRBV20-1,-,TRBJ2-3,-,CSARGRGTDTQYF,TGCAGTGCTAGAGGGAGGGGGACAGATACGCAGTATTTT
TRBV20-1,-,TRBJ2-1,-,CSARDWGANEQFF,TGCAGTGCTAGAGATTGGGGGGCTAATGAGCAGTTCTTC
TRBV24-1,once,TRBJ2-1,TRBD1,CATSDSQTGQGWDEQFF,TGTGCCACCAGTGATTCACAAACGGGACAGGGGTGGGATGAGCAGTTCTTC
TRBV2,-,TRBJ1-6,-,CASITQGSNSPLRF,TGTGCCAGCATCACCCAGGGTAGTAATTCACCCCTCCGCTTT
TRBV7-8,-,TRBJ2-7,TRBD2,CASSLTLAGGPQQYF,TGTGCCAGCAGCTTAACCCTAGCGGGGGGCCCCCAGCAGTACTTC
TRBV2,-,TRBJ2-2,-,CASTQAGGSTGELFF,TGTGCCAGCACACAGGCGGGTGGCAGCACCGGGGAGCTGTTTTTT
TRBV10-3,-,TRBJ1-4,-,CAIRKQGSNEKLFF,TGTGCCATCAGAAAACAGGGTAGTAATGAAAAACTGTTTTTT
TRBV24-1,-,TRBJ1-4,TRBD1,CATRCRGNGSEKLFF,TGTGCCACCAGGTGCAGGGGGAACGGATCTGAAAAACTGTTTTTT
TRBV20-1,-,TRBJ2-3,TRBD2,CSARPPSGTRGTDTQYF,TGCAGTGCTAGGCCGCCTAGCGGGACGCGGGGCACAGATACGCAGTATTTT
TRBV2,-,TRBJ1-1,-,CASSKDKNTEAFF,TGTGCCAGCAGTAAGGACAAGAACACTGAAGCTTTCTTT
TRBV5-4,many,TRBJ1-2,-,CASSLAAGERYGYTF,TGTGCCAGCAGCTTGGCCGCAGGGGAGCGCTATGGCTACACCTTC
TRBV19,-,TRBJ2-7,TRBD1,CASSSPTGGEYEQYF,TGTGCCAGTAGTTCCCCGACAGGGGGCGAATACGAGCAGTACTTC
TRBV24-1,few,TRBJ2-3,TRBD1,CATMRTGNTDTQYF,TGTGCCACCATGCGGACAGGGAACACAGATACGCAGTATTTT
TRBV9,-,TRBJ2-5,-,CTSSVSDQETQYF,TGTACCAGCAGCGTGTCGGACCAAGAGACCCAGTACTTC
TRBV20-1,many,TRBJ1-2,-,CSAEPLGSFGVYGYTF,TGCAGTGCAGAACCTTTAGGGTCTTTTGGAGTATATGGCTACACCTTC
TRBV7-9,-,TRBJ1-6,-,CASSLDGGFRSPLHF,TGTGCCAGCAGCTTAGATGGGGGTTTCAGATCACCCCTCCACTTT
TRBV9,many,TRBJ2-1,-,CASSEGGGGLNYNEQFF,TGTGCCAGCAGCGAGGGAGGGGGGGGGCTTAACTACAATGAGCAGTTCTTC
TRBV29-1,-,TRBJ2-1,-,CSVDKATGEQFF,TGCAGCGTTGATAAGGCTACTGGTGAGCAGTTCTTC
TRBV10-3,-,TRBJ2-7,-,CAISETGDHYEQYF,TGTGCCATCAGTGAGACAGGCGACCACTACGAGCAGTACTTC
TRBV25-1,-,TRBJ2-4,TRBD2,CASRGDRGLAGGPRELIQYF,TGTGCCAGCAGGGGGGACAGGGGACTAGCGGGAGGGCCCAGAGAGCTAATTCAGTACTTC
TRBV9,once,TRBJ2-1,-,CASSVVADRGYNEQFF,TGTGCCAGCAGCGTAGTAGCAGATAGGGGCTACAATGAGCAGTTCTTC
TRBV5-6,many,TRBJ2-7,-,CASSHSQAAGNYEQYF,TGTGCCAGCAGCCACTCCCAGGCGGCAGGGAACTACGAGCAGTACTTC